This TCR beta chain was profiled in a study of tumor-infiltrating lymphocytes in oesophageal squamous cell carcinoma. This clonotype was seen more than once but under ten times. Germline V gene lookup returns CDR1 KGHSH and CDR2 LQKENI. With 3 bases removed from V and 0 bases from J, the gap between germline ends came to 10 bases. The CDR3 spans 15 residues. TCRdb independently ran MiXCR on the PCR reads; one entry per CDR3 protein. The table records approximately 21,000 distinct CDR3 sequences, approximately 38% of them present only once. The chain links TRBV18 to TRBJ2-3; D uncertain. The sequenced material came from esophageal tumor tissue. This receptor was identified in a male donor with esophageal squamous cell carcinoma. The CDR3 nucleotides read TGTGCCAGCTCACCCCGTTCGGCTAGCACAGATACGCAGTATTTT. This translates into CASSPRSASTDTQYF.